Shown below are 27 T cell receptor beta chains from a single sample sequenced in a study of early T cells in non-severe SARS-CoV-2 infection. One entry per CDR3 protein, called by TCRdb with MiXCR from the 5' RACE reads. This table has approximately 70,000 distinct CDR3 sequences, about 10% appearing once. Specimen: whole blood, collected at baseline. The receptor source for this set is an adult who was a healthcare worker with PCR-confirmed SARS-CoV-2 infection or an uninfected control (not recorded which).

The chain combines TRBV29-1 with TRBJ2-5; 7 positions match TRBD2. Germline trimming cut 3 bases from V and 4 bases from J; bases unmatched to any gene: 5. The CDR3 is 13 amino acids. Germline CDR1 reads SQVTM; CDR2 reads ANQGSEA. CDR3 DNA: TGCAGCGTTGAGTCCGCGGGAGTAGAGACCCAGTACTTC. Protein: CSVESAGVETQYF.

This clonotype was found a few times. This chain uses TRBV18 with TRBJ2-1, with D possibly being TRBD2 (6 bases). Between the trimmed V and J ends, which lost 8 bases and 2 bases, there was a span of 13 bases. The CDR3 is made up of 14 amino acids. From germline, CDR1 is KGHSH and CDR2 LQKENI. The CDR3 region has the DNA TGTGCCAGCGCCGGGGGAATCGCCTACAATGAGCAGTTCTTC. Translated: CASAGGIAYNEQFF.

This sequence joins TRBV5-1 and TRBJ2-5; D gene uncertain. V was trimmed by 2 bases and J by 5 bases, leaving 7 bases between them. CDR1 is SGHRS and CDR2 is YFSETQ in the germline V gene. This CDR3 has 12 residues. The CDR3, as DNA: TGCGCCAGCAGCTTCAATTATGAGACCCAGTACTTC. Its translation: CASSFNYETQYF.

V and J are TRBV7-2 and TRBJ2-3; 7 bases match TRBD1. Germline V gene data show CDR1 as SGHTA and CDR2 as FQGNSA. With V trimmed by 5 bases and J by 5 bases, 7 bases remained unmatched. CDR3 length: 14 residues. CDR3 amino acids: CASSMDRQVDTQYF. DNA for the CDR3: TGTGCCAGCAGCATGGACAGGCAGGTAGATACGCAGTATTTT.

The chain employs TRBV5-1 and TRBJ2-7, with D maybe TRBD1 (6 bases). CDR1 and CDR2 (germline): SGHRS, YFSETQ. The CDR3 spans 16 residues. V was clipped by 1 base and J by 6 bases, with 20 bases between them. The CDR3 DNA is TGCGCCAGCAGCTTGTTGGGGGCGGTAGGCGTGGGCGAGCAGTACTTC. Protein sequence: CASSLLGAVGVGEQYF.

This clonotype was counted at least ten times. The CDR3 spells CASSRTGQYNSPLHF. The CDR3 coding sequence is TGTGCCAGCTCCCGGACGGGACAGTATAATTCACCCCTCCACTTT. The gene calls are TRBV18 and TRBJ1-6; 7 bases are a match to TRBD1. The CDR3 sequence is 15 residues long. Germline V gives CDR1 KGHSH, CDR2 LQKENI. J was trimmed by 4 bases and V by 6 bases; bases with no gene match: 6.

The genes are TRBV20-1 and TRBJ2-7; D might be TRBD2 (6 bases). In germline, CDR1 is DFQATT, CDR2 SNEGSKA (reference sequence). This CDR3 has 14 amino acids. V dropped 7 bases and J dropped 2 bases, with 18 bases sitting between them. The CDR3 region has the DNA TGCAGTGGTTTCGCGAGTCGGGGGACCTACGAGCAGTACTTC. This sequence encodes CSGFASRGTYEQYF.

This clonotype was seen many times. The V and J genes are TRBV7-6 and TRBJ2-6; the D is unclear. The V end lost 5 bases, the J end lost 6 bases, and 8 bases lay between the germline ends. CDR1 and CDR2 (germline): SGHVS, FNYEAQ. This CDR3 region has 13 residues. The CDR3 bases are TGTGCCAGCAGCGCCAACGCGGCCAACGTCCTGACTTTC. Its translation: CASSANAANVLTF.

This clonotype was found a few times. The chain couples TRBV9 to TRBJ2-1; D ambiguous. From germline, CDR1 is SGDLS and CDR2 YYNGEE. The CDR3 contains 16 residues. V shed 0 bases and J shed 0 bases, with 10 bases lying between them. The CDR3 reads CASSVGDVRSYNEQFF. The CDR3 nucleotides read TGTGCCAGCAGCGTAGGCGACGTACGCTCCTACAATGAGCAGTTCTTC.

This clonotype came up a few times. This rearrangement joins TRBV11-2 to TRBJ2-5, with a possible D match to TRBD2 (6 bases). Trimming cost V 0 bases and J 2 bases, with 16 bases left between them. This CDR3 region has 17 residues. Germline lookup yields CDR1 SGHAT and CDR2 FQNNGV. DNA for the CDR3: TGTGCCAGCAGCTTAGATCTTTGGGGGGTTCTTCAAGAGACCCAGTACTTC. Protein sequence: CASSLDLWGVLQETQYF.

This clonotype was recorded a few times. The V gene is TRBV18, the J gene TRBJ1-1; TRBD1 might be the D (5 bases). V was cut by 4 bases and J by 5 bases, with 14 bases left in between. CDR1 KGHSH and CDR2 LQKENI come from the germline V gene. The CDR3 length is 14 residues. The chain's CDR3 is CASSQPGRGTEAFF. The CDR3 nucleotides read TGTGCCAGCTCACAACCGGGGCGGGGGACTGAAGCTTTCTTT.

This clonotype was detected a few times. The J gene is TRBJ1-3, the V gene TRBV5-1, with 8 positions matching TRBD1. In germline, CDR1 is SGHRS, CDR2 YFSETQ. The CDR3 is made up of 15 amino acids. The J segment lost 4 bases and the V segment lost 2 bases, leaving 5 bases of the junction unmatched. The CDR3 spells CASSLRTGSGNTIYF. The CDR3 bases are TGCGCCAGCAGCTTACGGACAGGGTCCGGAAACACCATATATTTT.

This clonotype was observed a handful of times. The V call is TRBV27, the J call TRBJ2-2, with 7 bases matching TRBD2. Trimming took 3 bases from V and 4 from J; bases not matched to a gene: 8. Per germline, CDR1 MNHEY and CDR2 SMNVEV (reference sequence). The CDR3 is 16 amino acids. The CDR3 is CASSFRRTSRTGELFF. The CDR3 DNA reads TGTGCCAGCAGTTTTAGGAGGACTAGTCGCACCGGGGAGCTGTTTTTT.

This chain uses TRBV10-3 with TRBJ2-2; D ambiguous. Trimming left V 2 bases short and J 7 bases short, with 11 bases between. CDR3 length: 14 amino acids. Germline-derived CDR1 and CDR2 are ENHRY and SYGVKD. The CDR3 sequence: CAISETNRLGELFF. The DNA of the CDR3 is TGTGCCATCAGTGAGACGAACCGGCTCGGGGAGCTGTTTTTT.

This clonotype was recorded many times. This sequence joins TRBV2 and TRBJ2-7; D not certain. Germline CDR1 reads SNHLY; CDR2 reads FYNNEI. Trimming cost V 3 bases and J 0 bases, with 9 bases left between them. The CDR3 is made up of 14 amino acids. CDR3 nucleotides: TGTGCCAGCAGTGACGCTGGCTTCTCCTACGAGCAGTACTTC. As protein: CASSDAGFSYEQYF.

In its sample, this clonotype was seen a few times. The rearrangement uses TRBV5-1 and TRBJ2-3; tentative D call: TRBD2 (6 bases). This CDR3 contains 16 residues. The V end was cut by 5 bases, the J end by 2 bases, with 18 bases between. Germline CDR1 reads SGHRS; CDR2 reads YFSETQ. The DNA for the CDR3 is TGCGCCAGCAGACTATCCGGAGCGGGCTACACAGATACGCAGTATTTT. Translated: CASRLSGAGYTDTQYF.

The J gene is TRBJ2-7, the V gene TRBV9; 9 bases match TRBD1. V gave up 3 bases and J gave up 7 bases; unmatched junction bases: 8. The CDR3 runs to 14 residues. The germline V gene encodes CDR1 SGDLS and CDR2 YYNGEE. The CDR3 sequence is CASSARTGAPEQYF. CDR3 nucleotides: TGTGCCAGCAGCGCGAGGACAGGGGCCCCAGAGCAGTACTTC.

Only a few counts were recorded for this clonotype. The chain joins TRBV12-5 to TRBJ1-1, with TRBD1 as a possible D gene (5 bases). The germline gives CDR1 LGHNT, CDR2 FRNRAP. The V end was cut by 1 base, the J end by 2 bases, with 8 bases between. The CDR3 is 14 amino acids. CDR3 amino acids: CASGLGQINTEAFF. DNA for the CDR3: TGTGCTAGTGGTTTGGGACAGATTAACACTGAAGCTTTCTTT.

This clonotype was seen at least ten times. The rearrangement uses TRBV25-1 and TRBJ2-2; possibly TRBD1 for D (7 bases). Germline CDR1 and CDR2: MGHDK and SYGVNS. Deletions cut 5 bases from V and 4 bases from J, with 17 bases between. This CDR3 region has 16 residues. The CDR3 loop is CASSSPRRGLTGELFF. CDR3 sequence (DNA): TGTGCCAGCAGTTCTCCCCGGAGGGGGCTCACCGGGGAGCTGTTTTTT.

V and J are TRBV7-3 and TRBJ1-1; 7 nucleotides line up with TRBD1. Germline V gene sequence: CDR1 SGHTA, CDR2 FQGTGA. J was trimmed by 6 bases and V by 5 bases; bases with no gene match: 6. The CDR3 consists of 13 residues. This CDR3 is CASSLDRVAEAFF. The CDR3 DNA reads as TGTGCCAGCAGCCTCGACAGGGTTGCTGAAGCTTTCTTT.

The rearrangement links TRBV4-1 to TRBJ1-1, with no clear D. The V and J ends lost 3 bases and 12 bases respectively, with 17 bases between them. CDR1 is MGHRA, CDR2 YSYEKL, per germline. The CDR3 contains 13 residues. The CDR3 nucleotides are TGCGCCAGCAGCCAGGGAGGGAGAGGTTTGACTTTCTTT. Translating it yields CASSQGGRGLTFF.

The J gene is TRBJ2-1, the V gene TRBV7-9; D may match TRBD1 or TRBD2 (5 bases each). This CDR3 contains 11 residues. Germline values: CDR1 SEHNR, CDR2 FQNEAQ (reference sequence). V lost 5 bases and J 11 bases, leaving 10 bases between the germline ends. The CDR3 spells CASSIGTQQFF. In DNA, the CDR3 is TGTGCCAGCAGCATCGGGACCCAGCAGTTCTTC.

This CDR3 reads CASSQDLKGARGYTF. The CDR3 DNA is TGCGCCAGCAGCCAAGATCTTAAGGGGGCGAGAGGCTACACCTTC. V gene TRBV4-3 combines with J gene TRBJ1-2; 7 nucleotides agree with TRBD1. Germline CDR1 reads LGHNA; CDR2 reads YSLEER. The CDR3 totals 15 residues. The J segment lost 8 bases and the V segment lost 0 bases, leaving 9 bases of the junction unmatched.

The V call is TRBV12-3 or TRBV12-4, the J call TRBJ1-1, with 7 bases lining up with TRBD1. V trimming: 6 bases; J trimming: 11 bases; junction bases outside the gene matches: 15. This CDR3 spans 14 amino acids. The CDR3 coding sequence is TGTGCCAGCAGGACACGGGGACAGTCACTCTACGCTTTCTTT. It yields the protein CASRTRGQSLYAFF.

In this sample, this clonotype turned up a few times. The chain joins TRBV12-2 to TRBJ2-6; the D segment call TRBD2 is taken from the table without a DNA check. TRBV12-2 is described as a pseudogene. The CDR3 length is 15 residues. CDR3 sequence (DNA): TGTGCAAGTCGCTTAGGGGAGTCTGGGGCCAACGTCCTGACTTTC. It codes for CASRLGESGANVLTF.

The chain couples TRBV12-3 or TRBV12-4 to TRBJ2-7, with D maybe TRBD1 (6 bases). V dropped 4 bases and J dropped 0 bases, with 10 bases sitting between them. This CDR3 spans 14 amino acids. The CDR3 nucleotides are TGTGCCAGCAGTTCTAAACAGGGCTCCTACGAGCAGTACTTC. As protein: CASSSKQGSYEQYF.

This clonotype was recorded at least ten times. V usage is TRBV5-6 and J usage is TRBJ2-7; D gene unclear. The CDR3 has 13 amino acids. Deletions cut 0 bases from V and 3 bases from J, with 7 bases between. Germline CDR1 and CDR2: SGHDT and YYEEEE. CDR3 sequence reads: CASSLEPYYEQYF. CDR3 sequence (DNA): TGTGCCAGCAGCTTGGAACCTTACTACGAGCAGTACTTC. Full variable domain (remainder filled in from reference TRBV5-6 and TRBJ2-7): DAGVTQSPTHLIKTRGQQVTLRCSPKSGHDTVSWYQQALGQGPQFIFQYYEEEERQRGNFPDRFSGHQFPNYSSELNVNALLLGDSALYLCASSLEPYYEQYFGPGTRLTVT.